Below, 15 T cell receptor beta chains from the same sample are listed, as sequenced in a study of chemoradiotherapy in HPV16-positive cancers. Method: immunoSEQ multiplex PCR; TCRdb's copy keeps in-frame clones and lacks some. The table records 9,000 to 13,000 clones, 74% of them present only once. The specimen was taken from a patient who underwent chemoradiotherapy. The receptor source for this set is a human donor with HPV-associated anogenital cancer.

This clone was found a few times. The chain employs TRBV4-1 and TRBJ2-7; 10 bases fit TRBD1. Germline CDR1 MGHRA, CDR2 YSYEKL. The ends lost 4 bases at V and 3 bases at J; junction bases unmatched: 6. CDR3 size: 15 residues. CDR3 sequence: CASSPTGTGVYEQYV. The CDR3 region has the DNA TGCGCCAGCAGCCCGACCGGGACAGGGGTCTACGAGCAGTACGTC.

The V call is TRBV6-5, the J call TRBJ2-4; D may be TRBD2 (5 bases). This CDR3 has 15 residues. V lost 4 bases and J lost 4, with 14 bases in between. The germline V gene encodes CDR1 MNHEY and CDR2 SVGAGI. CDR3 in DNA: TGTGCCAGCAGTTCTGGCCTAGCAGATAAAAACATTCAGTACTTC. As protein: CASSSGLADKNIQYF.

The chain has TRBV30 and TRBJ2-5; D may be TRBD2 (5 bases). Trimming left V 1 base short and J 5 bases short, with 11 bases between. The germline CDR1 and CDR2 sequences are GTSNPN and SVGIG (reference sequence). The CDR3 consists of 13 residues. DNA for the CDR3: TGTGCCTGGAGTGCCAGCGGAGGCGAGACCCAGTACTTC. The encoded protein is CAWSASGGETQYF. Full variable domain (outside the CDR3, taken from reference TRBV30 and TRBJ2-5): SQTIHQWPATLVQPVGSPLSLECTVEGTSNPNLYWYRQAAGRGLQLLFYSVGIGQISSEVPQNLSASRPQDRQFILSSKKLLLSDSGFYLCAWSASGGETQYFGPGTRLLVL.

Only one count was recorded for this clone. The chain combines TRBV20-1 with TRBJ1-2, with D uncertain. The CDR3 consists of 10 residues. V was trimmed by 6 bases and J by 7 bases, leaving 9 bases between them. Germline CDR1 is DFQATT and CDR2 is SNEGSKA (reference sequence). The CDR3 DNA sequence: TGCAGTGCCTCCAGGAGTGGCTACACCTTC. It is translated as CSASRSGYTF.

The table lists this clone with a few counts. This chain joins TRBV10-1 and TRBJ1-3; D is possibly TRBD1 (6 bases). V was clipped by 7 bases and J by 1 base, with 11 bases between them. The CDR3 is made up of 14 amino acids. In germline, CDR1 is WNHNN, CDR2 SYGVQD (reference sequence). CDR3 sequence reads: CASTTGTSGNTIYF. The CDR3 region has the DNA TGCGCCAGCACCACCGGGACATCTGGAAACACCATATATTTT.

V is TRBV4-3 and J is TRBJ2-3; 9 nucleotides agree with TRBD2. The CDR3 is 15 residues long. Germline V lookup: CDR1 LGHNA, CDR2 YSLEER. V shed 2 bases, J shed 2 bases, and the junction held 2 bases outside the gene matches. The CDR3 bases are TGCGCCAGCAGCCAAACTAGCGGGTCCACAGATACGCAGTATTTT. It translates to CASSQTSGSTDTQYF.

This clone has a handful of counts. The chain has TRBV30 and TRBJ1-2, with D perhaps matching TRBD1 (5 bases). Germline values: CDR1 GTSNPN, CDR2 SVGIG (reference sequence). V dropped 2 bases and J dropped 0 bases, with 10 bases sitting between them. The CDR3 contains 14 residues. This chain's CDR3 is CAWSIHRTNYGYTF. In nucleotides, the CDR3 is TGTGCCTGGAGTATCCACAGGACTAACTATGGCTACACCTTC.

This clone was detected only once. V usage is TRBV29-1 and J usage is TRBJ1-2; D perhaps matches TRBD1 (6 bases). CDR1 and CDR2 (germline): SQVTM, ANQGSEA. Trimming took 2 bases from V and 0 from J, leaving 10 bases between them. The CDR3 sequence is 14 residues long. This chain's CDR3 is CSVENRGTNYGYTF. CDR3 nucleotides: TGCAGCGTTGAAAATAGGGGGACTAACTATGGCTACACCTTC.

The chain links TRBV11-3 to TRBJ2-1; TRBD2 matches at 8 bases. The CDR3 is 14 residues long. The junction had 6 bases not matched to a gene; V was cut back by 8 bases and J by 3 bases. Germline CDR1 SGHNT, CDR2 YENEEA. The CDR3 loop reads CASRRGGNYNEQFF. As DNA, the CDR3 is TGTGCCAGCCGCCGGGGGGGGAACTACAATGAGCAGTTCTTC.

The chain uses TRBV6-6 and TRBJ2-1, with a tentative D call TRBD1 (5 bases). The CDR3 is 13 residues long. V lost 5 bases, J lost 6 bases, and 11 bases lay in between. Germline CDR1 reads MNHNY; CDR2 reads SVGAGI (reference sequence). As DNA, the CDR3 is TGTGCCAGCAGTCTATTGGGGCGCAATGAGCAGTTCTTC. Protein: CASSLLGRNEQFF.

V usage is TRBV7-5 and J usage is TRBJ1-2; no check of the table's D call, TRBD1, against the DNA was made. TRBV7-5 is a listed pseudogene. This CDR3 region has 14 residues. Written as DNA, the CDR3 is TGTGCCAGAAGCACGCCTAGACAGGGGGGTGGCTACACCTTC. As protein: CARSTPRQGGGYTF.

The chain uses TRBV9 and TRBJ1-2; a possible D gene is TRBD1 (5 bases). Per the germline V gene, CDR1 is SGDLS and CDR2 is YYNGEE. The CDR3 is made up of 14 amino acids. Trimming took 0 bases from V and 7 from J, leaving 13 bases between them. The CDR3 region has the DNA TGTGCCAGCAGCGTAGCTTTAGGGGCGGGTGGCTACACCTTC. Its protein is CASSVALGAGGYTF.

This rearrangement joins TRBV7-2 to TRBJ1-1; D not certain. Germline V gene lookup returns CDR1 SGHTA and CDR2 FQGNSA. The V and J ends lost 7 bases and 0 bases respectively, with 12 bases between them. The CDR3 has 14 residues. As DNA, the CDR3 is TGTGCCAGCACCCATTGGGGATTGAACACTGAAGCTTTCTTT. Its protein is CASTHWGLNTEAFF.

This rearrangement joins TRBV5-1 to TRBJ2-1, with 7 bases aligning to TRBD2. Germline assignment: CDR1 SGHRS and CDR2 YFSETQ. With 0 bases clipped from V and 1 base from J, the junction kept 1 base outside the gene matches. The CDR3 has 15 residues. The CDR3 DNA follows: TGCGCCAGCAGCTTGGTCGGGGGGTCCTACAATGAGCAGTTCTTC. Amino acid sequence: CASSLVGGSYNEQFF.

The V call is TRBV5-1, the J call TRBJ2-7, with 9 bases aligning to TRBD1. Trimming cost V 4 bases and J 0 bases; bases outside gene matches: 2. Per the germline V gene, CDR1 is SGHRS and CDR2 is YFSETQ. The CDR3 loop spans 14 amino acids. The CDR3 sequence: CASSRDRDSYEQYF. CDR3 nucleotide sequence: TGCGCCAGCAGCCGGGACAGGGACTCCTACGAGCAGTACTTC.